The present entry profiles one T cell receptor beta chain with its context. Its antigen is not identified. The source of the sample is a study of shared clonotypes between healthy human individuals. Trimming took 0 bases from V and 5 from J, leaving 11 bases between them. This CDR3 contains 14 residues. Germline CDR1 is GTSNPN and CDR2 is SVGIG (reference sequence). Samples underwent the assay at deep level. Each PCR replicate from the sorted subsets contained about 200 ng DNA, which is tens of thousands of T cell genomes. Some clones are missing from TCRdb's copy, which holds only in-frame ones; the method was immunoSEQ multiplex PCR. The sample consists of 2 million to 2.5 million clones, more than 90% of them appearing once. The study, taken as a whole, reports: Generation probabilities of non-shared clonotypes were lower (relative to those shared by all four donors).

All donors were healthy HIV-negative adults lacking recent acute infections or vaccinations. Sample: naive CD4+ T cells sorted from blood. Documented subset: CD45RA+ positively selected. The sequence derives from a man between 18 and 29 years old in good health. The rearrangement links TRBV30 to TRBJ2-1; no clear D. The CDR3 nucleotides read TGTGCCTGGAGTGTCGGACCAACAAACAATGAGCAGTTCTTC. This translates into CAWSVGPTNNEQFF.